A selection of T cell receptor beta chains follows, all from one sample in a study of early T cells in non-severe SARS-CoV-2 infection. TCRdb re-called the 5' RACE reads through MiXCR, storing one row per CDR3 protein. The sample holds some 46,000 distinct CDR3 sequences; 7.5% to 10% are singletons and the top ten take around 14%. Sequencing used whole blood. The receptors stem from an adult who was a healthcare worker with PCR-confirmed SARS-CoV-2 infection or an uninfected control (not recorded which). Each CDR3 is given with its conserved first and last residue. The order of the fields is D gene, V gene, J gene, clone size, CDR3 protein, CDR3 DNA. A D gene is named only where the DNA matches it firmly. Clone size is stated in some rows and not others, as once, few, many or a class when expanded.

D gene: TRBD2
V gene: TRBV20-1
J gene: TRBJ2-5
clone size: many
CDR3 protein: CSATGTSGIETQYF
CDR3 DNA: TGCAGTGCTACCGGGACTAGCGGGATAGAGACCCAGTACTTC

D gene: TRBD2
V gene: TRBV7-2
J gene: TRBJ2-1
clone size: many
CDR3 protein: CASRLGLAVNNEQFF
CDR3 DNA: TGTGCCAGCCGCCTGGGACTAGCGGTGAACAATGAGCAGTTCTTC

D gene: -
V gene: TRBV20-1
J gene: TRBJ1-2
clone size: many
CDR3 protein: CSAVQVRRPITHGYTF
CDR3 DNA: TGCAGTGCCGTCCAGGTCCGAAGACCCATCACCCACGGCTACACCTTC

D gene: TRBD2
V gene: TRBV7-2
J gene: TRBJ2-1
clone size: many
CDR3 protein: CASSSMGGRGDEQFF
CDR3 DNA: TGTGCCAGCAGCTCGATGGGCGGGAGAGGCGATGAGCAGTTCTTC

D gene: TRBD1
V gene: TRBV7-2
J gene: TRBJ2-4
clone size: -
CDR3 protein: CASSLDRVAKNIQYF
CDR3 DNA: TGTGCCAGCAGCTTGGACAGGGTGGCCAAAAACATTCAGTACTTC

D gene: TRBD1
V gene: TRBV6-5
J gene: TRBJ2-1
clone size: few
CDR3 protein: CASSYTGASYNEQFF
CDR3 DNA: TGTGCCAGCAGTTACACAGGGGCGTCCTACAATGAGCAGTTCTTC

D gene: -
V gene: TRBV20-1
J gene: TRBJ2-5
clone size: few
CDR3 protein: CSARPTGLQETQYF
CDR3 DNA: TGCAGTGCTAGGCCAACAGGGCTCCAAGAGACCCAGTACTTC

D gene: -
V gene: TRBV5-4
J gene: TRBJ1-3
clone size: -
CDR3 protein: CASSPTVSENTIYF
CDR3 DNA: TGTGCCAGCAGCCCCACCGTCTCTGAAAACACCATATATTTT

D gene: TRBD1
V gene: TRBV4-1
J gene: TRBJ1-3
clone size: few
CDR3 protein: CASSQYPGQGRDTIYF
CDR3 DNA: TGCGCCAGCAGCCAATACCCGGGACAGGGAAGGGACACCATATATTTT

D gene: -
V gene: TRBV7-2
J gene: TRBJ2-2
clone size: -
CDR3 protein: CASSSHGTGELFF
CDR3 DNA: TGTGCCAGCAGCTCCCACGGCACCGGGGAGCTGTTTTTT

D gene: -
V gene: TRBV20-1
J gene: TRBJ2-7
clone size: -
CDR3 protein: CSARALGREQYF
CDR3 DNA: TGCAGTGCTAGGGCTCTAGGCCGCGAGCAGTACTTC

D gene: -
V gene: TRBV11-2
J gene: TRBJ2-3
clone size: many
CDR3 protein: CASSLDPGVSEQYF
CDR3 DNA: TGTGCCAGCAGCTTAGATCCGGGGGTTTCGGAGCAGTATTTT

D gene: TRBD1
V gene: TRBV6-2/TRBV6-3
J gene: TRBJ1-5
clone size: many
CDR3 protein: CASSYDRGQPQHF
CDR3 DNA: TGTGCCAGCAGTTACGACAGGGGTCAGCCCCAGCATTTT

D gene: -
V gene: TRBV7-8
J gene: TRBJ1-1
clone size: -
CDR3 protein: CASSYDSPRGEAFF
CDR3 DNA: TGTGCCAGCAGCTACGACAGCCCCCGGGGGGAAGCTTTCTTT

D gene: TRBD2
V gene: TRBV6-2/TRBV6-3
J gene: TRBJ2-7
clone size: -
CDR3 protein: CASSYFAGDGEQYF
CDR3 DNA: TGTGCCAGCAGTTACTTTGCGGGGGACGGAGAGCAGTACTTC

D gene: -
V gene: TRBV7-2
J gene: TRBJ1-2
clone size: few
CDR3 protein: CASSQGGSYGYTF
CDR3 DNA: TGTGCCAGCAGCCAAGGGGGAAGCTATGGCTACACCTTC

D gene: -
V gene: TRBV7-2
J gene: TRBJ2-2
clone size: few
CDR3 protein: CASSLNRVTGELFF
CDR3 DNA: TGTGCCAGCAGCTTGAACAGGGTAACCGGGGAGCTGTTTTTT

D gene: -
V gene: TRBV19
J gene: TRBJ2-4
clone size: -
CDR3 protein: CASSASGTAIGKNIQYF
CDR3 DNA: TGTGCCAGTAGTGCATCTGGGACGGCCATCGGCAAAAACATTCAGTACTTC

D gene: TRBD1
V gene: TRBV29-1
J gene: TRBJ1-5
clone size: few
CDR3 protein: CSVRTGGNQPQHF
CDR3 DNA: TGCAGCGTACGGACAGGGGGCAATCAGCCCCAGCATTTT

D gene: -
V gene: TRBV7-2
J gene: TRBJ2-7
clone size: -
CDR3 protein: CASSYYRTVNEQYF
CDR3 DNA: TGTGCCAGCAGCTACTATAGGACAGTCAACGAGCAGTACTTC

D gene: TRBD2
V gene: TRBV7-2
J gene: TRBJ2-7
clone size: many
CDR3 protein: CASSLLGLAGRRAYEQYF
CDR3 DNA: TGTGCCAGCAGCCTCCTGGGACTAGCGGGAAGGAGAGCCTACGAGCAGTACTTC

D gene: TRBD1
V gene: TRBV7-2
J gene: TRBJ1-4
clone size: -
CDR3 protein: CASSSRGLQGAGSLFF
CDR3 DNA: TGTGCCAGCAGCTCCCGGGGGCTACAGGGGGCAGGCAGCCTGTTTTTT

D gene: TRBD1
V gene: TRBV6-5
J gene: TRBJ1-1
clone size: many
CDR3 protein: CASMPGTDYTEAFF
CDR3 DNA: TGTGCCAGCATGCCCGGGACAGATTACACTGAAGCTTTCTTT

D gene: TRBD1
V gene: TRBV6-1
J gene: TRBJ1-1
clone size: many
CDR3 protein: CASRDRGGSEAFF
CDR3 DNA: TGTGCCAGCAGGGACAGGGGAGGTTCTGAAGCTTTCTTT

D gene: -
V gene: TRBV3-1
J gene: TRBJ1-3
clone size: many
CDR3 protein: CASSQEWEGSGNTIYF
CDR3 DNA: TGTGCCAGCAGCCAAGAGTGGGAGGGCTCTGGAAACACCATATATTTT

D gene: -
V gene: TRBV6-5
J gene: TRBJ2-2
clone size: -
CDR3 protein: CASSHNNPNTGELFF
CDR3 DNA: TGTGCCAGCAGTCATAACAACCCGAACACCGGGGAGCTGTTTTTT

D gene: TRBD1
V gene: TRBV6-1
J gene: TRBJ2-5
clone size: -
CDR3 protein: CAILGQLEETQYF
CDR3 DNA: TGTGCCATCCTGGGACAGTTGGAGGAGACCCAGTACTTC

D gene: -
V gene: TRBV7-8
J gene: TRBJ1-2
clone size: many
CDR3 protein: CASSSGPEGGYTF
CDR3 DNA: TGTGCCAGCAGCTCGGGGCCCGAGGGTGGCTACACCTTC

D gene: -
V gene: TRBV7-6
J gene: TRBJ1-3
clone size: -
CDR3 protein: CASSPSGSGNTIYF
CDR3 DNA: TGTGCCAGCAGCCCGTCTGGCTCTGGAAACACCATATATTTT

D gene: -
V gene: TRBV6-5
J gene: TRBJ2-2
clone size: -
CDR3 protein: CASSYGGRELFF
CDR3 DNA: TGTGCCAGCAGTTACGGCGGCAGGGAGCTGTTTTTT

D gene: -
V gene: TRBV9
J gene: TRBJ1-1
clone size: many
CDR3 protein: CASSPIGTNTEAFF
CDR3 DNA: TGTGCCAGCAGCCCAATTGGGACGAACACTGAAGCTTTCTTT

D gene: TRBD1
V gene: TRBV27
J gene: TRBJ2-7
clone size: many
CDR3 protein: CASSSGTGLSYEQYF
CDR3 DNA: TGTGCCAGCAGTTCCGGGACAGGGCTTTCCTACGAGCAGTACTTC

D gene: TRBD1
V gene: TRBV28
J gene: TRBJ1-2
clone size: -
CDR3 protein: CASSAGTGLGGYTF
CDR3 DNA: TGTGCCAGCAGTGCCGGGACAGGGTTAGGCGGCTACACCTTC

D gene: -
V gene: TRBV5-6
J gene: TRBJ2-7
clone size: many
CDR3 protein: CASSTDYEQYF
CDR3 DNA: TGTGCCAGCAGCACGGACTACGAGCAGTACTTC

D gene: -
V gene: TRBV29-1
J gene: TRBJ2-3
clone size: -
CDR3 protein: CSVGQLGTDTQYF
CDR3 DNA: TGCAGCGTTGGACAGCTGGGCACAGATACGCAGTATTTT

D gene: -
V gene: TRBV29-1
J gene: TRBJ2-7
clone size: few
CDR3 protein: CSVEESSYEQYF
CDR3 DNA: TGCAGCGTTGAAGAGAGCTCCTACGAGCAGTACTTC

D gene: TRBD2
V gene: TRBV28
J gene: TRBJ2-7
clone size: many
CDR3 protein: CASSLAQLAGGGIGSYEQYF
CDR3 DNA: TGTGCCAGCAGTTTAGCCCAACTAGCGGGAGGGGGCATAGGGTCCTACGAGCAGTACTTC

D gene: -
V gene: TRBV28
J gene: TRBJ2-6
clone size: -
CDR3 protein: CASSLVRVGANVLTF
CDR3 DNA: TGTGCCAGCAGTTTAGTCAGGGTTGGGGCCAACGTCCTGACTTTC

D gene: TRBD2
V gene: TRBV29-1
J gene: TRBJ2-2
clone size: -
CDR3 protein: CSIVPGGTGELFF
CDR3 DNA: TGCAGCATTGTTCCGGGAGGCACCGGGGAGCTGTTTTTT

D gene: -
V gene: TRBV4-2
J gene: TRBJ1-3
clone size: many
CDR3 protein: CASSQEQGSGNTIYF
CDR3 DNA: TGTGCCAGCAGCCAAGAACAGGGCTCTGGAAACACCATATATTTT

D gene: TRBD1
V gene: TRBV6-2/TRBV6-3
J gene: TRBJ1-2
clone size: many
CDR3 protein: CASREDRAGGYTF
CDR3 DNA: TGTGCCAGCAGAGAGGACAGGGCCGGTGGCTACACCTTC

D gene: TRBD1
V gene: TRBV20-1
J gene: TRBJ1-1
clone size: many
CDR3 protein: CSARDQETGVTEAFF
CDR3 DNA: TGCAGTGCTAGAGATCAGGAGACAGGGGTCACTGAAGCTTTCTTT

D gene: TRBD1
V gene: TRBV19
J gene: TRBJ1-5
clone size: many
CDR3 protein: CASRDRGTGGNQPQHF
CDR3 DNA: TGTGCCAGTAGAGACCGTGGGACAGGGGGCAATCAGCCCCAGCATTTT

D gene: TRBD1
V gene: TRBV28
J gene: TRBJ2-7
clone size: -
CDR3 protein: CASRPGTGVDEQYF
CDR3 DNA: TGTGCCAGCAGACCTGGGACAGGGGTCGACGAGCAGTACTTC

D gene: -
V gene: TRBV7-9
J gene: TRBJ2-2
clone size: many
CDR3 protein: CASSFSEQGNTGELFF
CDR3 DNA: TGTGCCAGCAGCTTTAGCGAGCAGGGGAACACCGGGGAGCTGTTTTTT

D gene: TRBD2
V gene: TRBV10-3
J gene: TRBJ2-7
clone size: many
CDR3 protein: CAISESPGTTNVEQYF
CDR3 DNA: TGTGCCATCAGTGAGTCCCCCGGGACTACTAATGTCGAGCAGTACTTC

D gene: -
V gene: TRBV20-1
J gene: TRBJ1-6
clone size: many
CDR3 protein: CSARDRAHNSPLHF
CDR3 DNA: TGCAGTGCTAGAGACCGGGCACATAATTCACCCCTCCACTTT